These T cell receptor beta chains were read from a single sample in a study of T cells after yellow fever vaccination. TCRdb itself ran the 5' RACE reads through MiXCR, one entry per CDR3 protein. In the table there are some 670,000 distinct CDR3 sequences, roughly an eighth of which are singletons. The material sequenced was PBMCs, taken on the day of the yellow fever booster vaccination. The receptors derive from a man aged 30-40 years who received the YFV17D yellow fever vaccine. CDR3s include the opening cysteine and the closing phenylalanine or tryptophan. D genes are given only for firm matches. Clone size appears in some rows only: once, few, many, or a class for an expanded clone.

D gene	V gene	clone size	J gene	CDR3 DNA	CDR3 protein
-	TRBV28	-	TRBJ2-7	TGTGCCAGCAGTTTTAGGAGGGGCCAGAGCGTAGGCTACGAGCAGTACTTC	CASSFRRGQSVGYEQYF
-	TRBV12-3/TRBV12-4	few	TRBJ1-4	TGTGCCAGCAGTAACAGACAGGCCGGCGAAAAACTGTTTTTT	CASSNRQAGEKLFF
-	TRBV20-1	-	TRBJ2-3	TGCTGTGCTATGGGGGGCGGCACTAGAAGGACAGATACGCAGTATTTT	CCAMGGGTRRTDTQYF
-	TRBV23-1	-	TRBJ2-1	TGCGCCAGCAGAATTCGACAGGTGATGGACAATGAGCAGTTCTTC	CASRIRQVMDNEQFF
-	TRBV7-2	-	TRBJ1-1	TGTGCCAGCAGCCAGGACACGTTCAACTCTGAAGCTTTCTTT	CASSQDTFNSEAFF
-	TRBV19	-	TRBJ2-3	TGTGCCAGTAGTATAGGGGACTTCGGGGAGGATGATACGCAGTATTTT	CASSIGDFGEDDTQYF
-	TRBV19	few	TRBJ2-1	TGTGCCAGTAGGGTCGGCGGGAGTAGGGGGCATGAGCAGTTCTTC	CASRVGGSRGHEQFF
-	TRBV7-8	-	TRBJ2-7	TGTGCCAGCGGCGGCCGGGCCGAGCAGTACTTC	CASGGRAEQYF
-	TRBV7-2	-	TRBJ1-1	TGTGCCAGCAGCTTAGGAGGGCAGGGGCCCACTGAAGCTTTCTTT	CASSLGGQGPTEAFF
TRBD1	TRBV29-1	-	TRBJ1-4	TGCAGCGTTGAATTTCCCGACAGGGGGGATGAAAAACTGTTTTTT	CSVEFPDRGDEKLFF
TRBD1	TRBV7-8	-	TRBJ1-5	TGTGCCAGCAGCACACCTACAGGGGATAGCAATCAGCCCCAGCATTTT	CASSTPTGDSNQPQHF
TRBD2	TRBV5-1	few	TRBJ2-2	TGCGCCAGCAGCTCACTAGCGCGAGACCCGACCGCCGGGGAGCTGTTTTTT	CASSSLARDPTAGELFF
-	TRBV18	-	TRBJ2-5	TGTGCCAGCTCACCATCTAAGCCCAACCAAGAGACCCAGTACTTC	CASSPSKPNQETQYF
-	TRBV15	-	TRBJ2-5	TGTGCCACCAGCAGAGATCGTCAGTTACAAGAGACCCAGTACTTC	CATSRDRQLQETQYF
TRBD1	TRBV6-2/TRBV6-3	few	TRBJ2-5	TGTGCCAGCCGGCGGACAGGCTTAGAGCAAGAGACCCAGTACTTC	CASRRTGLEQETQYF
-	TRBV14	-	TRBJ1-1	TGTGCCAGCAGCCAAGTCGGACGGAAGAACACTGAAGCTTTCTTT	CASSQVGRKNTEAFF
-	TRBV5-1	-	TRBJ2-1	TGCGCCAGCAGTTCCGGGGAGCCGGGCAATGAGCAGTTCTTC	CASSSGEPGNEQFF
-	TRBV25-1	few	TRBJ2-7	TGTGCCAGCAGTGAAGCCTACTACGAGCAGTACTTC	CASSEAYYEQYF
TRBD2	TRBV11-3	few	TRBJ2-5	TGTGCCAGCAGCTCCGGACTAGGGGCGGAGACCCAGTACTTC	CASSSGLGAETQYF
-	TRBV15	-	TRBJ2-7	TGTGCCACCGTAGGTCCGGGAACCTCCTACGAGCAGTACTTC	CATVGPGTSYEQYF
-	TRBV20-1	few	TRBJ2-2	TGCAGTGCTAGAGATAAGCTAGCTCAAGCGAACACCGGGGAGCTGTTTTTT	CSARDKLAQANTGELFF
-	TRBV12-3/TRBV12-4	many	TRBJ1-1	TGTGCCAGCAGCCCCGGCGGGGTGAACACTGAAGCTTTCTTT	CASSPGGVNTEAFF
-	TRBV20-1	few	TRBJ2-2	TGCAGTGCTAGTCAAGGGCCCAGCGGGGAGCTGTTTTTT	CSASQGPSGELFF
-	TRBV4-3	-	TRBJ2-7	TGCGCCAGCAGCCAAGACATGACAGGAAATTTCTACGAGCAGTACTTC	CASSQDMTGNFYEQYF
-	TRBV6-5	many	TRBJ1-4	TGTGCCACGGGAGGCGGGGCCATCCTTGGGGCAACTAATGAAAAACTGTTTTTT	CATGGGAILGATNEKLFF
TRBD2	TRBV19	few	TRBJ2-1	TGTGCCAGTGGGGGAGGGATTAGCGGGATTAATGAGCAGTTCTTC	CASGGGISGINEQFF
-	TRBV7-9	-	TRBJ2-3	TGTGCCAGCAGCAAAGGAGGCACAGATACGCAGTATTTT	CASSKGGTDTQYF
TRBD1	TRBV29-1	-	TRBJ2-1	TGCAGCGTTACCGGGACAGGAGTTCATGAGCAGTTCTTC	CSVTGTGVHEQFF
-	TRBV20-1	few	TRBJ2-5	TGCAGTGCTATTCGGACTACCCAAGAGACCCAGTACTTC	CSAIRTTQETQYF
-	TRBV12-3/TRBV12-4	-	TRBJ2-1	TGTGCCAGCACTTTAGGCGACGGGTACACTGAGCAGTTCTTC	CASTLGDGYTEQFF
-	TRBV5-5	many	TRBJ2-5	TGTGCCAGCAGCTTGTTGGGCGGGGAGACCCAGTACTTC	CASSLLGGETQYF
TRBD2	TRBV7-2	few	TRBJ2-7	TGTGCCAGCAGCTTACTGGGTCTAGCGGGAGGGGGTGAGCAGTACTTC	CASSLLGLAGGGEQYF
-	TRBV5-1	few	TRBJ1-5	TGCGCCAGCAGTCTGGGCAGTTCCTTCAATCAGCCCCAGCATTTT	CASSLGSSFNQPQHF
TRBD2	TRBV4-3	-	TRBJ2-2	TGCGCCAGCAGCCAAGAGACTAGCGGGAGGGCAAACACCGGGGAGCTGTTTTTT	CASSQETSGRANTGELFF
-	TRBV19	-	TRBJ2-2	TGTGCCAGTAGTATAAGATTGAGGGCCGGGGAGCTGTTTTTT	CASSIRLRAGELFF
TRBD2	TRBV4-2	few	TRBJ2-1	TGTGCCAGCAGCACCGGGACTAGCGGGAGTAAAGATGAGCAGTTCTTC	CASSTGTSGSKDEQFF